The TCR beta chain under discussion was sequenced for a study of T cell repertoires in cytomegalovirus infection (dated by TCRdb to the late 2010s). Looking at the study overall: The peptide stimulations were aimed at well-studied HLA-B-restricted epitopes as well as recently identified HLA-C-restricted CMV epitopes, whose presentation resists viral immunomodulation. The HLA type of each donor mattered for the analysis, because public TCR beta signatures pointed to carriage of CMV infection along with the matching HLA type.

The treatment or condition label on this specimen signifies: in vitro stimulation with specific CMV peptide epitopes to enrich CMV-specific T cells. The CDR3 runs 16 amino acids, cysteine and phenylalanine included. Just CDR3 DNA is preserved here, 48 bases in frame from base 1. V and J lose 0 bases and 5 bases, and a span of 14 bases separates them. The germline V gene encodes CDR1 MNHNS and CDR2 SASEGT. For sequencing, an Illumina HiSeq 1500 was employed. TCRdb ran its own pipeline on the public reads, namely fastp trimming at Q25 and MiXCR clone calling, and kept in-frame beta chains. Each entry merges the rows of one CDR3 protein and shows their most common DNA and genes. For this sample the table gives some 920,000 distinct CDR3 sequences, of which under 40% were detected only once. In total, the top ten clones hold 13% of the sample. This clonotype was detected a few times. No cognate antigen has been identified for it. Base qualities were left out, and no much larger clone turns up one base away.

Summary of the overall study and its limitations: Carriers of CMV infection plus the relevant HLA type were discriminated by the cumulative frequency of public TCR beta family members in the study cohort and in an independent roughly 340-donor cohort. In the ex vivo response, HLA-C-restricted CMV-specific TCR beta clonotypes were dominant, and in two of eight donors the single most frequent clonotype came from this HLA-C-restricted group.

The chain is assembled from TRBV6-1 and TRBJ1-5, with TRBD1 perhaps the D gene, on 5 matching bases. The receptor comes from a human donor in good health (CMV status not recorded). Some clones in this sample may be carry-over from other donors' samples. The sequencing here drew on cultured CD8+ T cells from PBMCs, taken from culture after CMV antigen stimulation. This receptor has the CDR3 CASSEARGVIDQPQHF. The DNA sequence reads TGTGCCAGCAGTGAAGCCAGAGGGGTCATCGATCAGCCCCAGCATTTT.